This record looks at one T cell receptor (beta chain) sequence and its context. These data belong to a study of shared T cell receptors in the human thymus. The assay was immunoSEQ multiplex PCR, and TCRdb's table has in-frame clones only and misses some. Here the sample spans more than 550,000 clones, 80% to 90% being singletons. The same specimen was also included in a second study, on human thymus T cells. That publication notes: Serving as donors were healthy Finnish infants, each of whom was having open corrective surgery for congenital heart defects. Corrective cardiac surgery supplied the resected thymus tissue. Thymic as well as blood repertoires seemed to favor certain V and J genes unevenly. Related work found strong thymic repertoire overlap between unrelated individuals.

Sequences were obtained from thymocytes. This clonotype originated in a girl less than two years old with a congenital heart defect.

CDR3 protein: CASSLAHRDRDFPNTGELFF. The DNA of the CDR3 is TGCGCCAGCAGCTTGGCTCACCGGGACAGGGATTTCCCGAACACCGGGGAGCTGTTTTTT. J is TRBJ2-2 and V is TRBV5-1; 9 bases map to TRBD1. The CDR3 spans 20 residues. The trim removed 0 bases at V and 0 bases at J, leaving 12 bases unmatched. The germline CDR1 and CDR2 sequences are SGHRS and YFSETQ.